Each of the 17 T cell receptor beta chains below was sequenced from the same sample in a study of cytomegalovirus exposure and HLA in healthy donors (dated by TCRdb to between 2016 and 2019). Library preparation employed the immunoSEQ multiplex PCR assay. For the multiplex PCR, a mixture combining 60 forward primers for TCR Vbeta segments and 13 reverse primers for TCR Jbeta segments was used. Imported from immuneACCESS, the table was reduced by TCRdb to in-frame sequences with V and J called. These copies leave out some clones; in studies compared against another copy, an unresolved V gene accounts for under half, and the cause of the remainder is not known. For this sample the table gives about 190,000 clones, of which 75% to 80% were detected only once. The ten top clones hold approximately 2.1% of the sample. Sequencing was carried out using PBMCs. The receptor source for this set is a woman in her thirties in good health and CMV-seropositive.

V is TRBV29-1 and J is TRBJ2-3; 7 positions agree with TRBD2. Germline V gene lookup returns CDR1 SQVTM and CDR2 ANQGSEA. There are 12 residues in the CDR3. The V and J ends lost 7 bases and 5 bases, in that order; junction bases with no gene match: 6. The CDR3 DNA is TGCAGCGCCCCTGGGGGGGGAGATACGCAGTATTTT. It yields the protein CSAPGGGDTQYF.

The chain combines TRBV19 with TRBJ1-4; 9 bases are shared with TRBD1. The CDR3 is 13 amino acids. With 6 bases clipped from V and 8 bases from J, the junction kept 4 bases outside the gene matches. Germline-derived CDR1 and CDR2 are LNHDA and SQIVND (reference sequence). The CDR3 protein is CASRGQGGEKLFF. CDR3 nucleotides: TGTGCCAGTAGGGGACAGGGAGGGGAAAAACTGTTTTTT.

V is TRBV10-3 and J is TRBJ2-2; D remains unclear. V dropped 4 bases and J dropped 3 bases, with 9 bases sitting between them. This CDR3 comprises 14 residues. Germline-derived CDR1 and CDR2 are ENHRY and SYGVKD. The CDR3 DNA reads as TGTGCCATCAGTGCTCCACAAGACACCGGGGAGCTGTTTTTT. It translates to CAISAPQDTGELFF.

V is TRBV19 and J is TRBJ2-1; 8 nucleotides match TRBD2. J gave up 2 bases and V 6 bases, and 6 bases lay outside the gene matches. Germline CDR1 reads LNHDA; CDR2 reads SQIVND (reference sequence). CDR3 length equals 15 residues. This CDR3 reads CASRPGLVPYNEQFF. CDR3 nucleotide sequence: TGTGCCAGTAGGCCGGGACTAGTCCCCTACAATGAGCAGTTCTTC.

This sequence joins TRBV4-1 and TRBJ2-5; TRBD1 matches at 10 bases. V lost 0 bases to trimming and J lost 4 bases; unmatched junction nucleotides: 17. The CDR3 has 20 amino acids. In germline, CDR1 is MGHRA, CDR2 YSYEKL. CDR3 protein: CASSQEFGQGVVRFRETQYF. As DNA, the CDR3 is TGCGCCAGCAGCCAAGAATTCGGACAGGGGGTTGTTCGTTTTCGAGAGACCCAGTACTTC.

The chain joins TRBV4-3 to TRBJ2-1; 7 nucleotides line up with TRBD2. Germline V gene data show CDR1 as LGHNA and CDR2 as YSLEER. V gave up 1 base and J gave up 0 bases; unmatched junction bases: 12. The CDR3 contains 19 residues. Written as DNA, the CDR3 is TGCGCCAGCAGCCAAGGCCGTGGGAGGGGTACTACCTCCTACAATGAGCAGTTCTTC. Amino acids: CASSQGRGRGTTSYNEQFF.

This clone was observed a few times. This chain links TRBV23-1 with TRBJ2-4, with D tentatively TRBD2 (6 bases). TRBV23-1 is an ORF, with its function uncertain. The V end lost 9 bases, the J end lost 3 bases, and 18 bases lay between the germline ends. The length of the CDR3 is 15 residues. CDR3 sequence (DNA): TGCGCCAGGGTACCTTTAAGGAGGGTCAAAAACATTCAGTACTTC. Its translation is CARVPLRRVKNIQYF.

V usage is TRBV5-4 and J usage is TRBJ1-6, with a tentative D call TRBD1 (6 bases). The CDR3 is 16 amino acids. Germline CDR1 SGHNT, CDR2 YYREEE (reference sequence). The V gene lost 4 bases and the J gene lost 5 bases, with 16 bases spanning the gap. CDR3 DNA: TGTGCCAGCAGCCGCTGGGGGGGCTTTGATAATTCACCCCTCCACTTT. Its translation is CASSRWGGFDNSPLHF. The full variable domain, its missing parts supplied by reference TRBV5-4 and TRBJ1-6, is ETGVTQSPTHLIKTRGQQVTLRCSSQSGHNTVSWYQQALGQGPQFIFQYYREEENGRGNFPPRFSGLQFPNYSSELNVNALELDDSALYLCASSRWGGFDNSPLHFGNGTRLTVT.

Points on this clone: The sample carries other DNA sequences with the same CDR3. This chain links TRBV5-1 with TRBJ1-1; 12 bases are shared with TRBD1. V shed 4 bases, J shed 3 bases, and the junction held 7 bases outside the gene matches. Germline lookup yields CDR1 SGHRS and CDR2 YFSETQ. The CDR3 totals 16 residues. The CDR3 region has the DNA TGCGCCAGCAGCCTGGCCGGGACAGGGGGCTACACTGAAGCTTTCTTT. It is translated as CASSLAGTGGYTEAFF.

The V gene is TRBV5-1, the J gene TRBJ2-1; TRBD1 aligns across 12 bases. The CDR3 totals 14 residues. After removal of 4 bases from V and 5 bases from J, the junction contained 1 base not matched to a gene. Per germline, CDR1 SGHRS and CDR2 YFSETQ. CDR3 sequence: CASSGTGGHNEQFF. The CDR3, as DNA: TGCGCCAGCAGCGGGACAGGGGGCCACAATGAGCAGTTCTTC.

In its sample, this clone was seen a few times. At one boundary the junction diverges from the germline segment, which might be a read error. The chain couples TRBV7-7 to TRBJ2-5; 10 bases match TRBD1. CDR1 SSHAT and CDR2 FNYEAQ come from the germline V gene (reference sequence). The CDR3 covers 14 residues. DNA of the CDR3: TGTGCTAGCAGCCCAAGGACAGGGGGAGAGACCCAGTACTTC. Protein product: CASSPRTGGETQYF.

The table lists this clone with a few counts. The chain links TRBV29-1 to TRBJ1-2; 8 bases match TRBD1. This CDR3 contains 12 residues. J gave up 6 bases and V 4 bases, and 4 bases lay outside the gene matches. CDR1 is SQVTM and CDR2 is ANQGSEA in the germline V gene. CDR3 region: CSVGQGRDGYTF. In DNA form, the CDR3 reads TGCAGCGTTGGACAGGGGAGGGATGGCTACACCTTC. The full variable domain, with the rest looked up from reference TRBV29-1 and TRBJ1-2, is SAVISQKPSRDICQRGTSLTIQCQVDSQVTMMFWYRQQPGQSLTLIATANQGSEATYESGFVIDKFPISRPNLTFSTLTVSNMSPEDSSIYLCSVGQGRDGYTFGSGTRLTVV.

This sequence joins TRBV2 and TRBJ2-7; D is unclear. The germline gives CDR1 SNHLY, CDR2 FYNNEI. V was shortened by 2 bases and J by 3 bases, with 14 bases between the two germline ends. The length of the CDR3 is 15 residues. The CDR3 is CASSETRGSHYEQYF. The DNA for the CDR3 is TGTGCCAGCAGTGAAACAAGAGGATCCCACTACGAGCAGTACTTC.

This rearrangement joins TRBV4-1 to TRBJ2-3; TRBD2 matches at 13 bases. The trim removed 0 bases at V and 2 bases at J, leaving 2 bases unmatched. The CDR3 is made up of 17 amino acids. Germline V CDR1 and CDR2: MGHRA, YSYEKL. The CDR3 DNA reads as TGCGCCAGCAGCCAAGAACTAGCGGGAGGGCCCACAGATACGCAGTATTTT. It is translated as CASSQELAGGPTDTQYF.

The rearrangement joins TRBV6-6 to TRBJ2-7; tentatively, D is TRBD1 (6 bases). Germline-derived CDR1 and CDR2 are MNHNY and SVGAGI (reference sequence). The ends were cut back, 2 bases at V and 7 bases at J, with 15 bases in the middle. CDR3 size: 14 residues. The CDR3 DNA is TGTGCCAGCAGTTACCCTGGGAAGGGGGATGAGCAGTACTTC. Protein product: CASSYPGKGDEQYF.

The V call is TRBV7-2, the J call TRBJ1-5; TRBD1 aligns across 9 bases. Germline V gene lookup returns CDR1 SGHTA and CDR2 FQGNSA. J gave up 4 bases and V 1 base, and 2 bases lay outside the gene matches. CDR3 length: 15 amino acids. In DNA, the CDR3 is TGTGCCAGCAGCTTAGACGGGACAGGGAATCAGCCCCAGCATTTT. As protein: CASSLDGTGNQPQHF.

The genes are TRBV30 and TRBJ2-3; D remains unclear. The CDR3 spans 14 residues. V was trimmed by 4 bases and J by 0 bases, leaving 11 bases between them. Germline V gene lookup returns CDR1 GTSNPN and CDR2 SVGIG (reference sequence). The CDR3 coding sequence is TGTGCCTGGACCCGACTGAAAAGCACAGATACGCAGTATTTT. Protein sequence: CAWTRLKSTDTQYF.